This section outlines one T cell receptor (beta chain) sequence together with its context. Antigen unknown. Trimming took off 5 bases at V and 0 bases at J, with 18 bases between the two ends. The germline CDR1 and CDR2 sequences are SGHAT and FQNNGV. This CDR3 is 17 amino acids long. The data were obtained in a study of lymphopenia after photon versus proton radiotherapy. Study outcomes and limitations: Survival link was tested only in deceased patients; proton benefit remains a possibility. Photon-treated patients lost naive T cells and TCR diversity; proton-treated stayed stable.

Sequencing used immunoSEQ multiplex PCR; TCRdb keeps in-frame clones, though not all of them. Among 20,000 to 25,000 clones listed, 84% were seen once. This sample comprised peripheral blood, obtained from a patient treated with photon-based radiotherapy. The chain has TRBV11-2 and TRBJ2-3; D ambiguous. The sequence derives from a woman in her forties or fifties with pancreatic cancer. The CDR3 protein is CASSRRSPAESTDTQYF. For the CDR3, the DNA is TGTGCCAGCAGCCGCCGAAGTCCCGCGGAGAGCACAGATACGCAGTATTTT.